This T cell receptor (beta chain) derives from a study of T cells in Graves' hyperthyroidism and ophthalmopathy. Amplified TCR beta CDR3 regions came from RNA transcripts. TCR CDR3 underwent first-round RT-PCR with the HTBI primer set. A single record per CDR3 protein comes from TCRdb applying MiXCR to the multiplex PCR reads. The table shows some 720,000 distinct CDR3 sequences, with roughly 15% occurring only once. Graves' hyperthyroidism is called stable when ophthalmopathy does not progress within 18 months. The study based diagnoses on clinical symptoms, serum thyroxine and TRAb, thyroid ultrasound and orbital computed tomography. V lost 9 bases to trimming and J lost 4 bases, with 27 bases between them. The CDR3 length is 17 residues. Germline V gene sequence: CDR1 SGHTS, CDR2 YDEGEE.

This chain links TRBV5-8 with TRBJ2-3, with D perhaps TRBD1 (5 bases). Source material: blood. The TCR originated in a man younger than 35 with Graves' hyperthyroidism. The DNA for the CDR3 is TGTGCCAACACCGGGCGATTAGGACACCATAGTCCAGATACGCAGTATTTT. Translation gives CANTGRLGHHSPDTQYF.